This is a list of T cell receptor beta chains from one sample in a study of shared clonotypes between healthy human individuals. The assay was immunoSEQ multiplex PCR, and TCRdb's table has in-frame clones only and misses some. The table records approximately 700,000 clones, about 80% of them present only once. Material for sequencing was memory CD4+ T cells sorted from blood. These receptors all stem from a woman in her 30s in good health. Each CDR3 is given with its conserved first and last residue. Fields, in order: CDR3 length, D gene, J gene, clone size, V gene, CDR3 protein, CDR3 DNA. A D gene is named only where the DNA matches it firmly. The size field is filled for only some rows; it gives once, few, many or a size class.

11,NA,TRBJ1-1,NA,TRBV6-1,CAVQVNTEAFF,TGTGCGGTTCAGGTGAACACTGAAGCTTTCTTT
15,TRBD2,TRBJ2-7,NA,TRBV14,CASSPTSGFTYEQYF,TGTGCCAGCAGCCCCACTAGCGGGTTCACCTACGAGCAGTACTTC
14,NA,TRBJ2-7,NA,TRBV5-6,CASSFFGDTYEQYF,TGTGCCAGCAGCTTTTTCGGGGACACCTACGAGCAGTACTTC
13,TRBD1,TRBJ2-4,NA,TRBV19,CASSDRVRNIQYF,TGTGCCAGTAGTGACAGGGTTCGGAACATTCAGTACTTC
13,NA,TRBJ2-3,NA,TRBV6-5,CATQFRGSDTQYF,TGTGCCACCCAATTCAGGGGTTCAGATACGCAGTATTTT
14,NA,TRBJ2-6,few,TRBV7-9,CASSIQSGANVLTF,TGTGCCAGCAGCATCCAATCTGGGGCCAACGTCCTGACTTTC
15,NA,TRBJ2-5,NA,TRBV6-6,CASGGLQTGSETQYF,TGTGCCAGCGGGGGGTTGCAGACGGGATCAGAGACCCAGTACTTC
16,TRBD2,TRBJ2-1,NA,TRBV10-3,CAISSWGGTAYNEQFF,TGTGCCATCTCCTCTTGGGGGGGGACGGCCTACAATGAGCAGTTCTTC
14,NA,TRBJ1-2,NA,TRBV10-3,CAISESGQSYGYTF,TGTGCCATCAGTGAGAGTGGCCAGAGCTATGGCTACACCTTC
15,TRBD2,TRBJ2-7,few,TRBV2,CASRGGLGFSYEQYF,TGTGCCAGCAGGGGCGGACTAGGCTTTTCGTACGAGCAGTACTTC
17,NA,TRBJ2-7,NA,TRBV28,CASRKPTANSGVNEQYF,TGTGCCAGCAGAAAACCGACAGCCAACTCCGGGGTTAACGAGCAGTACTTC
16,NA,TRBJ2-7,NA,TRBV11-2,CASSGKQGFRTYEQYF,TGTGCCAGCAGCGGGAAACAGGGATTTCGTACCTACGAGCAGTACTTC
13,NA,TRBJ1-1,NA,TRBV5-4,CASSLQEGTEAFF,TGTGCCAGCAGCTTACAGGAAGGAACTGAAGCTTTCTTT
14,NA,TRBJ1-2,once,TRBV5-1,CASSGEVGGYGYTF,TGCGCCAGCAGCGGCGAAGTCGGAGGGTATGGCTACACCTTC
12,NA,TRBJ1-5,few,TRBV28,CASSLANQPQHF,TGTGCCAGCAGTTTAGCCAATCAGCCCCAGCATTTT
17,TRBD2,TRBJ2-3,NA,TRBV28,CAIDTRGTSGRLDTQYF,TGTGCCATCGATACGAGAGGGACTAGCGGGAGACTAGATACGCAGTATTTT
13,NA,TRBJ2-5,NA,TRBV7-9,CASSLEGWETQYF,TGTGCCAGCAGCTTAGAGGGTTGGGAGACCCAGTACTTC
16,TRBD1,TRBJ1-1,NA,TRBV6-5,CASSYFGTEWNTEAFF,TGTGCCAGCAGTTACTTTGGGACAGAGTGGAACACTGAAGCTTTCTTT
13,NA,TRBJ2-1,NA,TRBV29-1,CSVVKGENFQQFF,TGCAGCGTTGTTAAGGGGGAGAATTTTCAGCAGTTCTTC
14,NA,TRBJ2-7,NA,TRBV7-3,CASSSRDKPYEQYF,TGTGCCAGCAGCTCCCGGGACAAACCCTACGAGCAGTACTTC
13,TRBD1,TRBJ2-7,NA,TRBV25-1,CASSERQGHEQYF,TGTGCCAGCAGTGAACGACAGGGCCACGAGCAGTACTTC
14,NA,TRBJ2-5,NA,TRBV6-6,CAIKAEDRQETQYF,TGTGCCATCAAAGCCGAGGACCGCCAAGAGACCCAGTACTTC
11,NA,TRBJ2-7,NA,TRBV30,CAWSGHYEQYF,TGTGCCTGGAGTGGACACTACGAGCAGTACTTC
11,TRBD1,TRBJ2-4,few,TRBV18,CASSPGTVQYF,TGTGCCAGCTCACCCGGGACAGTACAGTACTTC
14,NA,TRBJ1-1,few,TRBV7-2,CASSLTILTSEAFF,TGTGCCAGCAGCTTAACGATCTTAACATCCGAAGCTTTCTTT
16,TRBD2,TRBJ2-7,NA,TRBV29-1,CSVEDRLAGEGYEQYF,TGCAGCGTTGAAGATCGGCTAGCGGGAGAGGGGTACGAGCAGTACTTC